Detailed here is one T cell receptor beta chain. The data are from a study of radiotherapy plus CTLA-4 blockade in lung cancer. Whole-study context: With 31% of patients having disease control, objective responses were seen in 15% to 20%.

Repertoires were generated with immunoSEQ multiplex PCR, while TCRdb's copy carries only in-frame clones and drops some. Here the sample spans about 62,000 clones, about 72% being singletons. Trimming removed 7 bases from V and 6 bases from J; junction bases left unmatched: 10. The CDR3 is 15 residues long. The germline gives CDR1 SEHNR, CDR2 FQNEAQ (reference sequence). The study gave focal radiation plus ipilimumab CTLA-4 blockade to patients with chemo-refractory metastatic non-small-cell lung cancer. This clonotype was obtained from a human donor with non-small cell lung cancer who had a complete response to radiotherapy plus ipilimumab. Sequences were derived from peripheral blood, sampled from a patient treated with radiotherapy plus ipilimumab. This sequence joins TRBV7-9 and TRBJ2-2, with 8 bases identical to TRBD2. As DNA, the CDR3 is TGTGCCAGCAACCTGGGCACTAGCGGTTCCGGGGAGCTGTTTTTT. Translated, it gives CASNLGTSGSGELFF. Looking up the rest from reference TRBV7-9 and TRBJ2-2 gives the full variable domain: DTGVSQNPRHKITKRGQNVTFRCDPISEHNRLYWYRQTLGQGPEFLTYFQNEAQLEKSRLLSDRFSAERPKGSFSTLEIQRTEQGDSAMYLCASNLGTSGSGELFFGEGSRLTVL.